This T cell receptor beta chain was found in a study of T-cell reconstitution after alpha-beta-depleted transplantation in children. The CDR3 consists of 18 residues. V dropped 3 bases and J dropped 2; count of bases not matched to a gene: 10. Germline assignment: CDR1 KGHSH and CDR2 LQKENI. Unique molecular identifiers were incorporated when the TCRbeta library was constructed. TCRdb processed the PCR reads anew with MiXCR; each CDR3 protein has one entry. The sample has 250,000 to 300,000 distinct CDR3 sequences, over 8% seen once. Ten or more counts support this clonotype. The source material was PBMCs from the stem cell graft donor, sampled from the stem cell graft. V is TRBV18 and J is TRBJ2-5, with 12 bases aligning to TRBD2. The receptor comes from a human donor who donated a stem cell graft to a child with SCID. CDR3 amino acids: CASSPTTVLAGGQETQYF. CDR3 in DNA: TGTGCCAGCTCACCGACGACCGTACTAGCGGGGGGACAAGAGACCCAGTACTTC.